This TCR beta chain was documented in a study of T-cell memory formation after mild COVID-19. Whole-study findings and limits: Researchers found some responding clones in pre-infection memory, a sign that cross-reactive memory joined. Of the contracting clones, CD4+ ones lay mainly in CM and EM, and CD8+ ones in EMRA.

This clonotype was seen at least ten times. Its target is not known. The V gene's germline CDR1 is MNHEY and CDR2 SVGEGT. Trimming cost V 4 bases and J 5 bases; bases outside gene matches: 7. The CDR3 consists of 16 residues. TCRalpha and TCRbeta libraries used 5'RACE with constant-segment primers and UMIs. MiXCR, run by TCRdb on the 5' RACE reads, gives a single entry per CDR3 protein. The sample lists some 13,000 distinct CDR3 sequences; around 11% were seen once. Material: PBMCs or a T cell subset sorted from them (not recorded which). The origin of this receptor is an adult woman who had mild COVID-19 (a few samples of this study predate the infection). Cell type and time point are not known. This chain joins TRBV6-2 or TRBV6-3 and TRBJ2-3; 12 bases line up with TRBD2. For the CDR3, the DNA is TGTGCCAGCAGTTTAAAGACTAGCGGGAGACGAGATACGCAGTATTTT. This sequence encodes CASSLKTSGRRDTQYF.